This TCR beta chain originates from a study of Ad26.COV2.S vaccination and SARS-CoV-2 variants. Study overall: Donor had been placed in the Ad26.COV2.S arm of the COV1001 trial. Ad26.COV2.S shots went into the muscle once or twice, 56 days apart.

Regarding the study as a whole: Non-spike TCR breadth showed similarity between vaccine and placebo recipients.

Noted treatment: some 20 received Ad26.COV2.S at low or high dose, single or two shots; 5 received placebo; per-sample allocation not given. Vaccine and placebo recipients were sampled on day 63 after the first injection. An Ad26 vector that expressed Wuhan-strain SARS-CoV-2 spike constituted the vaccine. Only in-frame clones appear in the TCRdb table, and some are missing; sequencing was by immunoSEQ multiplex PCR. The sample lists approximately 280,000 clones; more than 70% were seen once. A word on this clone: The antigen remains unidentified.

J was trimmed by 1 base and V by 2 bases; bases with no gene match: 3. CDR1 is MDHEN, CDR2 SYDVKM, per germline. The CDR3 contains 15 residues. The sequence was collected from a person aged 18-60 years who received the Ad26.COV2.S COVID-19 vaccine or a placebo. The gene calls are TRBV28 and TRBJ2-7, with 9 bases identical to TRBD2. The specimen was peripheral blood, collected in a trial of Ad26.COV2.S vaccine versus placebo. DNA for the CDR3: TGTGCCAGCAGTTTAGGAGCGGGGGGATCCTACGAGCAGTACTTC. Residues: CASSLGAGGSYEQYF.